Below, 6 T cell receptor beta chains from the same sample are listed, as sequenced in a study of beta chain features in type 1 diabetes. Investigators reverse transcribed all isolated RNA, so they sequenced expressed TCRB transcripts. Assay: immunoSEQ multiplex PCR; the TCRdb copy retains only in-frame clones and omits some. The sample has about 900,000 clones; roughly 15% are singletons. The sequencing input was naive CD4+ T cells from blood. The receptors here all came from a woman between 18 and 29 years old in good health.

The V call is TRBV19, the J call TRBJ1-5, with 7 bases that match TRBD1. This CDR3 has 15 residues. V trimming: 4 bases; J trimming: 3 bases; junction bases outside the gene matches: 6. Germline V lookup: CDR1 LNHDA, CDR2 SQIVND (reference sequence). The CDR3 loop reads CASSRRGQINQPQHF. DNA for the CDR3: TGTGCCAGTAGTAGAAGGGGACAGATCAATCAGCCCCAGCATTTT.

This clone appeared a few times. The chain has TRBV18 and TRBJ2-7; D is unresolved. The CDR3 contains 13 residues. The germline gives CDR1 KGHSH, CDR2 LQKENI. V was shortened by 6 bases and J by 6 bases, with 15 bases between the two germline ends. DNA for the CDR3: TGTGCCAGCTCCCCCGTTAGCTACGCCGAGCAGTACTTC. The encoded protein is CASSPVSYAEQYF.

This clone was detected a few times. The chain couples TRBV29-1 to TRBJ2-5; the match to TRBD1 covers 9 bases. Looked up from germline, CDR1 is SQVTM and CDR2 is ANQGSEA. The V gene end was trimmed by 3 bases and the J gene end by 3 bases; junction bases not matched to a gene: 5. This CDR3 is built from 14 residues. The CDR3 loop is CSVDVGTGKETQYF. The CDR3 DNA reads TGCAGCGTTGATGTGGGGACAGGGAAAGAGACCCAGTACTTC.

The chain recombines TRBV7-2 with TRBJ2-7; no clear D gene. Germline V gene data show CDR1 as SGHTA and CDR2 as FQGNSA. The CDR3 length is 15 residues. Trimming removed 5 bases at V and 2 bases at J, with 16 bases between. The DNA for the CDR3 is TGTGCCAGCAGCGCCCGGACCGATTCTCCCTACGAGCAGTACTTC. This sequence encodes CASSARTDSPYEQYF.

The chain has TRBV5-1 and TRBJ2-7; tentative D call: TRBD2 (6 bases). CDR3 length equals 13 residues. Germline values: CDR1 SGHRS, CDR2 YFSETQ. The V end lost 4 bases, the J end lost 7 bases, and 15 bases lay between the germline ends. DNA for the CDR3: TGCGCCAGCAGCGGTCGGGGGACGGGTGAGCAGTACTTC. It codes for CASSGRGTGEQYF.

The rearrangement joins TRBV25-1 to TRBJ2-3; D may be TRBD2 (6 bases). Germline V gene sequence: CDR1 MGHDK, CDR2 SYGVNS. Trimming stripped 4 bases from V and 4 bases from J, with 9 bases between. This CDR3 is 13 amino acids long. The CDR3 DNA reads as TGTGCCAGCAGTGCGGGGGACGCAGATACGCAGTATTTT. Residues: CASSAGDADTQYF.